This TCR beta chain was recovered during a study of T cell repertoires in cytomegalovirus infection. Study information: Public TCR beta signature analysis indicated the presence of both CMV infection and matching HLA type. Regarding the study as a whole: HLA-C-restricted TCR beta clonotypes specific for CMV led the ex vivo response. Cumulative public TCR beta family frequency identified carriers of CMV plus the relevant HLA.

On this clonotype itself: Antigen unknown.

TCRdb re-called the reads through MiXCR, storing one row per CDR3 protein. The table lists about 160,000 distinct CDR3 sequences, over 15% of them singletons. V shed 5 bases and J shed 5 bases, with 12 bases lying between them. This CDR3 has 13 residues. Germline-derived CDR1 and CDR2 are PRHDT and FYEKMQ (reference sequence). The material sequenced was CD8+ T cells from PBMCs. V and J are TRBV13 and TRBJ2-5, with D unclear. This clonotype was sampled from a human donor in good health (CMV status not recorded). Some clones in this sample may be carry-over from other donors' samples. CDR3 sequence reads: CASSRTPLETQYF. CDR3 nucleotides: TGTGCCAGCAGCCGTACCCCGCTTGAGACCCAGTACTTC.